The next 10 T cell receptor beta chains were all read from a single sample in a study of cytomegalovirus exposure and HLA in healthy donors. This PCR relied on a set of 60 Vbeta primers and 13 Jbeta primers. Sequencing used immunoSEQ multiplex PCR; TCRdb keeps in-frame clones, though not all of them. The data contain hundreds of thousands of clones, 60% to 80% of them singletons. Material: PBMCs. These receptor sequences come from a young man in good health and CMV-seronegative.

The CDR3 DNA reads TGTGCCAGCAGCCCCCGGACTAGCGGGAGGCCCGCTTCCAATGAGCAGTTCTTC. This sequence encodes CASSPRTSGRPASNEQFF. The chain couples TRBV5-8 to TRBJ2-1; 14 bases are shared with TRBD2. This CDR3 is built from 18 residues. The germline V gene has CDR1 SGHTS and CDR2 YDEGEE. The ends lost 4 bases at V and 6 bases at J; junction bases unmatched: 12.

The rearrangement joins TRBV10-3 to TRBJ2-1; 9 nucleotides agree with TRBD2. Germline V gene lookup returns CDR1 ENHRY and CDR2 SYGVKD. The CDR3 is 13 amino acids. V was pared by 10 bases and J by 5 bases, with 6 bases of the junction left unmatched. DNA for the CDR3: TGTGCCACAGCTAGCGGGACACACAATGAGCAGTTCTTC. Translated: CATASGTHNEQFF.

The chain joins TRBV27 to TRBJ2-2; a weak D match, TRBD1 (5 bases). Germline assignment: CDR1 MNHEY and CDR2 SMNVEV (reference sequence). The CDR3 is 15 residues long. V lost 1 base to trimming and J lost 6 bases, with 12 bases between them. The CDR3 sequence is CASSLFAGLAGELFF. In nucleotides, the CDR3 is TGTGCCAGCAGTTTATTCGCAGGGTTGGCCGGGGAGCTGTTTTTT.

For the CDR3, the DNA is TGCGCCAGCAGCTTGGTCCGGGGAAGCGATGGCTACACCTTC. It yields the protein CASSLVRGSDGYTF. This chain joins TRBV5-1 and TRBJ1-2; unclear D gene. CDR1 SGHRS and CDR2 YFSETQ come from the germline V gene. The CDR3 covers 14 residues. Trimming cost V 0 bases and J 6 bases, with 12 bases left between them.

V is TRBV6-5 and J is TRBJ2-1; D is undetermined. The ends were cut back, 2 bases at V and 3 bases at J, with 11 bases in the middle. The CDR3 is 15 residues long. CDR1 MNHEY and CDR2 SVGAGI come from the germline V gene. The CDR3 DNA reads TGTGCCAGCAGTTACGACACCGGTGGCTACAATGAGCAGTTCTTC. Translating it yields CASSYDTGGYNEQFF.

This clone was seen only a few times. V is TRBV28 and J is TRBJ2-2; TRBD2 matches at 8 bases. With 5 bases clipped from V and 6 bases from J, the junction kept 14 bases outside the gene matches. Germline CDR1 MDHEN, CDR2 SYDVKM. This CDR3 is built from 17 residues. CDR3 protein: CASSPLRGLVTSGELFF. CDR3 nucleotide sequence: TGTGCCAGCAGTCCACTTCGGGGACTAGTGACGTCCGGGGAGCTGTTTTTT.

The CDR3 here is CASSPLGGASQETQYF. CDR3 sequence (DNA): TGCGCCAGCAGCCCCCTGGGGGGGGCCAGCCAAGAGACCCAGTACTTC. This chain uses TRBV4-1 with TRBJ2-5, with D perhaps matching TRBD2 (7 bases). Germline V gene data show CDR1 as MGHRA and CDR2 as YSYEKL. CDR3 size: 16 residues. V lost 4 bases, J lost 1 base, and 16 bases lay in between.

The V gene is TRBV18, the J gene TRBJ1-1, with D possibly being TRBD1 (6 bases). The CDR3 spans 15 residues. The germline V gene encodes CDR1 KGHSH and CDR2 LQKENI. Trimming shortened V by 5 bases and J by 0 bases, and 13 bases separated the two germline ends. The CDR3 nucleotides read TGTGCCAGCTCAGCTAACGGACAGATGAACACTGAAGCTTTCTTT. Protein: CASSANGQMNTEAFF.

This chain links TRBV15 with TRBJ1-4; a weak D match, TRBD1 (5 bases). Between the trimmed V and J ends, which lost 7 bases and 2 bases, there was a span of 8 bases. Germline V gene lookup returns CDR1 LNHNV and CDR2 YYDKDF (reference sequence). The CDR3 is 13 residues long. This CDR3 is CATTRGTNEKLFF. Here the CDR3 DNA reads TGTGCCACCACACGGGGGACTAATGAAAAACTGTTTTTT.

The rearrangement uses TRBV28 and TRBJ1-5; D gene ambiguous. Germline CDR1 is MDHEN and CDR2 is SYDVKM. V gave up 7 bases and J gave up 4 bases, with 11 bases separating them. This CDR3 comprises 13 residues. CDR3 in amino acids: CASTRSMNQPQHF. CDR3 coding DNA: TGTGCCAGCACGAGGAGTATGAATCAGCCCCAGCATTTT.